A single sample gave rise to the 18 T cell receptor beta chains below, sequenced in a study of T cell responses to AZD1222 COVID-19 vaccine. Profiled with immunoSEQ multiplex PCR; TCRdb holds only in-frame clones, not every one. The sample yields more than 90,000 clones, 86% seen once. Sequencing used peripheral blood, obtained 28 days after the second AZD1222 dose. Receptors originate from an adult who received the AZD1222 COVID-19 vaccine.

This sequence joins TRBV7-2 and TRBJ1-5; D is unclear. The CDR3 is 13 residues long. V lost 1 base, J lost 5 bases, and 6 bases lay in between. The germline V gene encodes CDR1 SGHTA and CDR2 FQGNSA. CDR3 coding DNA: TGTGCCAGCAGCTTAGTGGGTGATCAGCCCCAGCATTTT. As protein: CASSLVGDQPQHF.

The chain combines TRBV19 with TRBJ1-3; the D is unclear. V lost 3 bases, J lost 0 bases, and 15 bases lay in between. The CDR3 covers 17 residues. CDR1 and CDR2 (germline): LNHDA, SQIVND (reference sequence). The CDR3 here is CASSISRHSYSGNTIYF. The CDR3, as DNA: TGTGCCAGTAGTATTTCGAGACATAGCTACTCTGGAAACACCATATATTTT.

The chain is built from TRBV2 and TRBJ1-6; TRBD1 matches at 8 bases. This CDR3 is built from 13 residues. After removal of 8 bases from V and 5 bases from J, the junction contained 2 bases not matched to a gene. Germline V CDR1 and CDR2: SNHLY, FYNNEI. The CDR3 DNA sequence: TGTGCCAGCGGGACAGGCAATAATTCACCCCTCCACTTT. Translated: CASGTGNNSPLHF.

The chain uses TRBV6-6 and TRBJ1-1, with 9 bases lining up with TRBD1. J lost 4 bases, V lost 0 bases, and 0 bases had no gene match. Germline V gene sequence: CDR1 MNHNY, CDR2 SVGAGI (reference sequence). This CDR3 spans 14 amino acids. CDR3 protein: CASSYSTGGTEAFF. CDR3 in DNA: TGTGCCAGCAGTTACTCGACAGGGGGCACTGAAGCTTTCTTT.

The chain is built from TRBV19 and TRBJ1-2; unclear D gene. This CDR3 comprises 13 residues. The germline gives CDR1 LNHDA, CDR2 SQIVND (reference sequence). The V end was cut by 4 bases, the J end by 5 bases, with 11 bases between. The CDR3 spells CASSRQGGYGYTF. The CDR3 DNA reads TGTGCCAGTAGTAGACAAGGAGGATATGGCTACACCTTC.

J is TRBJ2-5 and V is TRBV27; D is uncertain. Germline loops: CDR1 MNHEY, CDR2 SMNVEV (reference sequence). The length of the CDR3 is 11 residues. V lost 10 bases, J lost 3 bases, and 9 bases lay in between. CDR3 sequence reads: CATRSEETQYF. Written as DNA, the CDR3 is TGTGCCACGAGGAGCGAAGAGACCCAGTACTTC.

The chain combines TRBV9 with TRBJ1-3; possibly TRBD1 for D (5 bases). This CDR3 region has 17 residues. V was shortened by 0 bases and J by 1 base, with 14 bases between the two germline ends. Per the germline V gene, CDR1 is SGDLS and CDR2 is YYNGEE. CDR3 residues: CASSVGRGPPSGNTIYF. DNA of the CDR3: TGTGCCAGCAGCGTAGGGAGGGGACCGCCGTCTGGAAACACCATATATTTT.

V and J are TRBV25-1 and TRBJ1-1, with 7 bases aligning to TRBD1. Trimming at V came to 2 bases and at J to 3 bases, leaving 9 bases not matched to a gene. Looked up from germline, CDR1 is MGHDK and CDR2 is SYGVNS. The CDR3 is 16 amino acids. Here the CDR3 DNA reads TGTGCCAGCAGTGAACCCTCAGGGGGTGCGGACACTGAAGCTTTCTTT. It encodes CASSEPSGGADTEAFF.

The J gene is TRBJ1-1, the V gene TRBV30, with D unclear. Deletions cut 4 bases from V and 0 bases from J, with 3 bases between. Germline V gene sequence: CDR1 GTSNPN, CDR2 SVGIG (reference sequence). There are 11 residues in the CDR3. The CDR3 DNA reads TGTGCCTGGATTTTGAACACTGAAGCTTTCTTT. Its translation: CAWILNTEAFF.

The genes are TRBV19 and TRBJ2-1; D might be TRBD1 (5 bases). CDR3 length: 14 amino acids. Trimming left V 0 bases short and J 9 bases short, with 12 bases between. Looked up from germline, CDR1 is LNHDA and CDR2 is SQIVND (reference sequence). The CDR3 DNA sequence: TGTGCCAGTAGTATAGATACAGGACGCAGTGAGCAGTTCTTC. Translation gives CASSIDTGRSEQFF.

This rearrangement joins TRBV7-2 to TRBJ1-1; D is undetermined. The germline V gene has CDR1 SGHTA and CDR2 FQGNSA. The CDR3 is 12 residues long. V was pared by 2 bases and J by 2 bases, with 3 bases between. For the CDR3, the DNA is TGTGCCAGCAGCTTATCCAACACTGAAGCTTTCTTT. Encoded protein: CASSLSNTEAFF.

The chain links TRBV4-1 to TRBJ2-7; 11 nucleotides line up with TRBD2. This CDR3 spans 15 amino acids. With V trimmed by 1 base and J by 4 bases, 3 bases remained unmatched. Looked up from germline, CDR1 is MGHRA and CDR2 is YSYEKL. The CDR3 nucleotides read TGCGCCAGCAGCCAAGCTAGCGGGAGGTTTTACGAGCAGTACTTC. This translates into CASSQASGRFYEQYF.

The rearrangement links TRBV5-1 to TRBJ1-6, with a tentative D call TRBD1 (5 bases). CDR1 is SGHRS and CDR2 is YFSETQ in the germline V gene. The length of the CDR3 is 16 residues. The V and J ends lost 1 base and 3 bases respectively, with 11 bases between them. CDR3 residues: CASSLPTDLYNSPLHF. The CDR3 DNA sequence: TGCGCCAGCAGCTTGCCGACAGATCTCTATAATTCACCCCTCCACTTT.

The chain has TRBV5-1 and TRBJ2-1; 11 positions agree with TRBD2. Per the germline V gene, CDR1 is SGHRS and CDR2 is YFSETQ. The CDR3 consists of 15 residues. V dropped 4 bases and J dropped 7; count of bases not matched to a gene: 7. As DNA, the CDR3 is TGCGCCAGCAGCACGGGACTAGCGGAGCGAAATGAGCAGTTCTTC. It translates to CASSTGLAERNEQFF.

The chain links TRBV2 to TRBJ2-7; a possible D gene is TRBD2 (5 bases). The CDR3 has 11 amino acids. The germline V gene encodes CDR1 SNHLY and CDR2 FYNNEI. V dropped 7 bases and J dropped 4 bases, with 8 bases sitting between them. This chain's CDR3 is CASTRGYEQYF. Written as DNA, the CDR3 is TGTGCCAGCACCCGAGGGTACGAGCAGTACTTC. The full variable domain, with the rest looked up from reference TRBV2 and TRBJ2-7, is EPEVTQTPSHQVTQMGQEVILRCVPISNHLYFYWYRQILGQKVEFLVSFYNNEISEKSEIFDDQFSVERPDGSNFTLKIRSTKLEDSAMYFCASTRGYEQYFGPGTRLTVT.

This chain joins TRBV11-2 and TRBJ2-7; a possible D gene is TRBD2 (6 bases). Germline assignment: CDR1 SGHAT and CDR2 FQNNGV. Trimming took off 6 bases at V and 0 bases at J, with 18 bases between the two ends. The CDR3 consists of 16 residues. The CDR3 loop is CASRALGGPISYEQYF. As DNA, the CDR3 is TGTGCCAGCAGAGCCCTCGGGGGTCCGATCTCCTACGAGCAGTACTTC.

This chain joins TRBV19 and TRBJ1-2; TRBD1 agrees at 8 bases. Losses at the gene ends were 6 bases for V and 9 bases for J; bases not matched to a gene: 12. CDR3 length: 14 residues. Germline assignment: CDR1 LNHDA and CDR2 SQIVND (reference sequence). CDR3 in amino acids: CASSTQGQAMRYTF. DNA of the CDR3: TGTGCCAGTAGCACACAGGGACAGGCCATGCGCTACACCTTC.

J is TRBJ2-1 and V is TRBV27, with a weak D call TRBD2 (6 bases). Between the trimmed V and J ends, which lost 6 bases and 0 bases, there was a span of 12 bases. The CDR3 is made up of 15 amino acids. Germline CDR1 reads MNHEY; CDR2 reads SMNVEV (reference sequence). The CDR3 DNA reads as TGTGCCAGCAGGCTTAGCGGCCCCTCCTACAATGAGCAGTTCTTC. Translated, it gives CASRLSGPSYNEQFF.